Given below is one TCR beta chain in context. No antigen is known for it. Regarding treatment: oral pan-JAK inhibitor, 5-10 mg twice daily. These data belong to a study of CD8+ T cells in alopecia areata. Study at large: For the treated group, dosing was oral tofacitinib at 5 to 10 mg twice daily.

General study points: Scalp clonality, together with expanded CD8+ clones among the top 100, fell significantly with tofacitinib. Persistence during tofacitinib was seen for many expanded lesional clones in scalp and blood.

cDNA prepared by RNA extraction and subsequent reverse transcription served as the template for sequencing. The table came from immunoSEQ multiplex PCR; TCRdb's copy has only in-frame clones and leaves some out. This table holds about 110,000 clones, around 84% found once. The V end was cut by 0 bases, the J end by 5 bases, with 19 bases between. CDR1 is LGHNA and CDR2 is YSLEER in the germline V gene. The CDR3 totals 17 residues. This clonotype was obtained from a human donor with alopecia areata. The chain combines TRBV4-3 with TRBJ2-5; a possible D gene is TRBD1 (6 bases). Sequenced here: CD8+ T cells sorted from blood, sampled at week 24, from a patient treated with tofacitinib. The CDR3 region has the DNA TGCGCCAGCAGCCAAGAGCATGCGCTTTGGCAGGGGGAGACCCAGTACTTC. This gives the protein CASSQEHALWQGETQYF.